Each of the 13 T cell receptor beta chains below was sequenced from the same sample in a study of technical replicates of blood from a few donors. Libraries were prepared by immunoSEQ multiplex PCR; TCRdb keeps only in-frame clonotypes and omits some of them. This table has tens of thousands of clones, 95% to 98% appearing once. Sequencing was performed on T cells isolated from PBMCs. These receptors all stem from a human donor in good health.

The chain couples TRBV6-5 to TRBJ1-1; 7 bases match TRBD1. V was pared by 3 bases and J by 4 bases, with 2 bases of the junction left unmatched. Germline-derived CDR1 and CDR2 are MNHEY and SVGAGI. The CDR3 runs 13 residues. CDR3 in DNA: TGTGCCAGCAGTTATTACAGGGGCACTGAAGCTTTCTTT. Translated: CASSYYRGTEAFF.

J is TRBJ1-2 and V is TRBV20-1; D possibly corresponds to TRBD1 (5 bases). Trimming stripped 5 bases from V and 7 bases from J, with 11 bases between. The CDR3 is made up of 11 amino acids. Germline-derived CDR1 and CDR2 are DFQATT and SNEGSKA (reference sequence). The CDR3 DNA reads as TGCAGTGCTGGATCGGGGGGTGGCTACACCTTC. Encoded protein: CSAGSGGGYTF.

DNA of the CDR3: TGTGCCAGCAGGCACGTACGGCGGCTAGCGGTACTCAATGAGCAGTTCTTC. It specifies CASRHVRRLAVLNEQFF. The rearrangement uses TRBV28 and TRBJ2-1; 7 nucleotides align to TRBD2. This CDR3 region has 17 residues. Germline trimming cut 6 bases from V and 6 bases from J; bases unmatched to any gene: 17. CDR1 and CDR2 from the germline V gene are MDHEN and SYDVKM.

In this sample, this clone turned up once. The genes are TRBV18 and TRBJ2-2, with 7 bases identical to TRBD2. The V gene's germline CDR1 is KGHSH and CDR2 LQKENI. The CDR3 spans 16 residues. With V trimmed by 0 bases and J by 3 bases, 4 bases remained unmatched. The CDR3 region has the DNA TGTGCCAGCTCACCACCAATTAGCGGGCACACCGGGGAGCTGTTTTTT. This encodes CASSPPISGHTGELFF.

This rearrangement joins TRBV5-1 to TRBJ2-2; 12 bases fit TRBD1. V was clipped by 4 bases and J by 9 bases; unmatched bases: 7. Germline V gene sequence: CDR1 SGHRS, CDR2 YFSETQ. This CDR3 is built from 15 residues. The CDR3 DNA reads as TGCGCCAGCAGCCCAGCCGGGACAGGGGGCCGGGAGCTGTTTTTT. The encoded protein is CASSPAGTGGRELFF.

The V gene is TRBV30, the J gene TRBJ2-4; TRBD2 matches at 10 bases. V lost 2 bases to trimming and J lost 14 bases; unmatched junction nucleotides: 12. The CDR3 loop spans 14 amino acids. Germline loops: CDR1 GTSNPN, CDR2 SVGIG (reference sequence). The CDR3 bases are TGTGCCTGGAGTCCCCTGGTAGCGGGAGGCCCAAAGTACTTC. Its translation is CAWSPLVAGGPKYF.

The CDR3, as DNA: TGCGCCAGCAGCTTATTGACTAGCTTTACAGATACGCAGTATTTT. Translated: CASSLLTSFTDTQYF. The rearrangement joins TRBV5-1 to TRBJ2-3, with 7 bases matching TRBD2. In germline, CDR1 is SGHRS, CDR2 YFSETQ. The CDR3 is 15 amino acids. With V trimmed by 2 bases and J by 3 bases, 6 bases remained unmatched.

This chain uses TRBV7-6 with TRBJ1-4; D is unclear. V was pared by 5 bases and J by 0 bases, with 4 bases between. Germline assignment: CDR1 SGHVS and CDR2 FNYEAQ. The length of the CDR3 is 13 residues. CDR3 sequence (DNA): TGTGCCAGCAGCCCTACAACTAATGAAAAACTGTTTTTT. This codes for CASSPTTNEKLFF.

The genes are TRBV7-2 and TRBJ1-1; D remains ambiguous. Germline V gene data show CDR1 as SGHTA and CDR2 as FQGNSA. The CDR3 spans 15 residues. V was clipped by 4 bases and J by 0 bases, with 12 bases between them. CDR3 in DNA: TGTGCCAGCAGCTCTAACCCCGGGGTGAACACTGAAGCTTTCTTT. Its protein is CASSSNPGVNTEAFF.

The CDR3 DNA is TGTGCCAGCGGACAGGGCTACACTGAAGCTTTCTTT. It translates to CASGQGYTEAFF. The rearrangement links TRBV27 to TRBJ1-1; 8 bases fit TRBD1. Losses at the gene ends were 8 bases for V and 3 bases for J; bases not matched to a gene: 2. The CDR3 contains 12 residues. The germline gives CDR1 MNHEY, CDR2 SMNVEV (reference sequence).

This chain links TRBV12-5 with TRBJ1-5, with a possible D match to TRBD1 (5 bases). CDR3 length: 13 residues. Trimming removed 6 bases from V and 1 base from J, with 7 bases in between. Germline loops: CDR1 LGHNT, CDR2 FRNRAP. The chain's CDR3 is CASGTGSNQPQHF. As DNA, the CDR3 is TGTGCTAGTGGAACAGGAAGCAATCAGCCCCAGCATTTT.

The chain employs TRBV29-1 and TRBJ1-1; D unresolved. CDR3 length: 13 residues. Germline V CDR1 and CDR2: SQVTM, ANQGSEA. V was pared by 1 base and J by 7 bases, with 13 bases between. CDR3 DNA sequence: TGCAGCGTTGAAGGCCCAGTTTATTATGAAGCTTTCTTT. It yields the protein CSVEGPVYYEAFF.

This rearrangement joins TRBV7-9 to TRBJ1-2, with D unclear. Deletions cut 5 bases from V and 7 bases from J, with 11 bases between. Germline V lookup: CDR1 SEHNR, CDR2 FQNEAQ (reference sequence). The length of the CDR3 is 12 residues. The CDR3 region has the DNA TGTGCCAGCAGCCAAGGACTCGGTGGCTACACCTTC. Translated: CASSQGLGGYTF.